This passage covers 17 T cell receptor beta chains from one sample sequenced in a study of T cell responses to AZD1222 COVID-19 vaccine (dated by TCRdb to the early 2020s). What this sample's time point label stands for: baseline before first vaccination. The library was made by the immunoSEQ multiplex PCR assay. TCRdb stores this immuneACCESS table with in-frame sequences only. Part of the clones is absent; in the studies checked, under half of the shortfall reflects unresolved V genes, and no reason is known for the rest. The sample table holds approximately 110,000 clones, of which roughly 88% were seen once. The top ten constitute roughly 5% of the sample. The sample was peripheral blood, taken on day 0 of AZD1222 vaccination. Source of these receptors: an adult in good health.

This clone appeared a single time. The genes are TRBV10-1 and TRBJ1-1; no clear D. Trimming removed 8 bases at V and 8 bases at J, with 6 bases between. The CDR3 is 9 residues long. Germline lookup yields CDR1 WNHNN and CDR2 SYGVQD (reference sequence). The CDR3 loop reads CASPREAFF. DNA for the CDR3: TGCGCCAGCCCCCGCGAAGCTTTCTTT.

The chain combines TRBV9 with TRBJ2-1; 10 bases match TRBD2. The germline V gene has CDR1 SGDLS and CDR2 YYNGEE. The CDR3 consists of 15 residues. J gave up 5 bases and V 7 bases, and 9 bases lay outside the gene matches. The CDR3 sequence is CASSLAGAPNNEQFF. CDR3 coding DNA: TGTGCCAGCTCGCTAGCGGGGGCCCCAAACAATGAGCAGTTCTTC.

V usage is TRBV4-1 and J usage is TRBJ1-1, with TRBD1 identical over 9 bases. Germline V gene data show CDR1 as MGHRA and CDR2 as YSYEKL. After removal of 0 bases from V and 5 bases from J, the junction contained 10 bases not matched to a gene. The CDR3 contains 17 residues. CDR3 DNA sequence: TGCGCCAGCAGCCAAGATGAAATACAGGGGGCGAGGACTGAAGCTTTCTTT. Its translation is CASSQDEIQGARTEAFF.

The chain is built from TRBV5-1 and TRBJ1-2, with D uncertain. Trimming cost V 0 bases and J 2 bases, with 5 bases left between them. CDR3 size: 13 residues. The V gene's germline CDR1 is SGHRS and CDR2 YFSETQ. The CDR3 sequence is CASSLAFNYGYTF. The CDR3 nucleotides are TGCGCCAGCAGCTTGGCCTTCAACTATGGCTACACCTTC.

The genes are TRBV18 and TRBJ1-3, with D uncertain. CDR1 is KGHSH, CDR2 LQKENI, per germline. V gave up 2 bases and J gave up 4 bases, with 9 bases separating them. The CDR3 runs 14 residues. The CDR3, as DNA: TGTGCCAGCTCACCAGCCACCGGCGGAAACACCATATATTTT. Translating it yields CASSPATGGNTIYF. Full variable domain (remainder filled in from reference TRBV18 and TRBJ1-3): NAGVMQNPRHLVRRRGQEARLRCSPMKGHSHVYWYRQLPEEGLKFMVYLQKENIIDESGMPKERFSAEFPKEGPSILRIQQVVRGDSAAYFCASSPATGGNTIYFGEGSWLTVV.

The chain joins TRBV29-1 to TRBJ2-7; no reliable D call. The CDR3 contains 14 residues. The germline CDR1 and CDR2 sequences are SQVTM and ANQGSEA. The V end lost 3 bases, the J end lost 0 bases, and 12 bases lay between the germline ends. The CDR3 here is CSVDIGAFSYEQYF. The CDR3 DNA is TGCAGCGTTGATATAGGAGCCTTCTCCTACGAGCAGTACTTC.

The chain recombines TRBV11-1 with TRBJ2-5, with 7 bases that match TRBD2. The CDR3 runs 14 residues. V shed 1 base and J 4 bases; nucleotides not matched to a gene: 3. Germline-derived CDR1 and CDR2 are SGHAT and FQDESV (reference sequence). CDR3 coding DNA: TGTGCCAGCAGCTTAGGTCCTAGCGGAGAGACCCAGTACTTC. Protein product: CASSLGPSGETQYF.

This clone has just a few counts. This CDR3 is CASSLFASTDTQYF. In nucleotides, the CDR3 is TGTGCCAGCAGCTTATTTGCGAGCACAGATACGCAGTATTTT. The chain is built from TRBV7-6 and TRBJ2-3; unclear D gene. Germline loops: CDR1 SGHVS, CDR2 FNYEAQ. This CDR3 comprises 14 residues. V was clipped by 2 bases and J by 0 bases, with 6 bases between them.

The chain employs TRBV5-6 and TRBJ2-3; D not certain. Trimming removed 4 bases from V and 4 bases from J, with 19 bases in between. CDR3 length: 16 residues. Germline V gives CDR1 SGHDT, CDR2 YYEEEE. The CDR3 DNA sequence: TGTGCCAGCAGCCTAAACCCCGCAGGCGCATCAGATACGCAGTATTTT. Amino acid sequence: CASSLNPAGASDTQYF.

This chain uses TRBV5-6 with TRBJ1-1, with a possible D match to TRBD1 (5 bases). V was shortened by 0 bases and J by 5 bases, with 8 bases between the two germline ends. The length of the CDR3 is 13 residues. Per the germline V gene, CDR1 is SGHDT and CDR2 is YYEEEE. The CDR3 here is CASSLGGWTEAFF. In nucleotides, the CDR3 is TGTGCCAGCAGCTTGGGGGGGTGGACTGAAGCTTTCTTT. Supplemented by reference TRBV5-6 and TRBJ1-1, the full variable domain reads DAGVTQSPTHLIKTRGQQVTLRCSPKSGHDTVSWYQQALGQGPQFIFQYYEEEERQRGNFPDRFSGHQFPNYSSELNVNALLLGDSALYLCASSLGGWTEAFFGQGTRLTVV.

The CDR3 region is CASSPYQETQYF. CDR3 sequence (DNA): TGTGCCAGCTCACCGTACCAAGAGACCCAGTACTTC. V gene TRBV18 combines with J gene TRBJ2-5; D remains ambiguous. With 3 bases removed from V and 0 bases from J, the gap between germline ends came to 2 bases. Germline V gene lookup returns CDR1 KGHSH and CDR2 LQKENI. CDR3 length equals 12 residues.

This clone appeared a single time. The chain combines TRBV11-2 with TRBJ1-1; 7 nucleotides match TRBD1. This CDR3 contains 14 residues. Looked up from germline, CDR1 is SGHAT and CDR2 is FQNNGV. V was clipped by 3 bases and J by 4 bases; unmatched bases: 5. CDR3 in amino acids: CASSFEPGGTEAFF. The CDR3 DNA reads TGTGCCAGCAGCTTCGAGCCAGGGGGCACTGAAGCTTTCTTT.

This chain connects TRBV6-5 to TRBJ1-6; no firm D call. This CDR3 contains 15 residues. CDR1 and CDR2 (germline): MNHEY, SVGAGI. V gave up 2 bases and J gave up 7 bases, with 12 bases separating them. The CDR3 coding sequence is TGTGCCAGCAGTTACAACGGGGAAAAAAATTCACCCCTCCACTTT. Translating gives CASSYNGEKNSPLHF.

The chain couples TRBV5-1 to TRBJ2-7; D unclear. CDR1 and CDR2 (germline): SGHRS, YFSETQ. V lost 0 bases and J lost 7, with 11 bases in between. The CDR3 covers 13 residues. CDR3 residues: CASSLGVRSEQYF. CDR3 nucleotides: TGCGCCAGCAGCTTGGGCGTTCGGAGTGAGCAGTACTTC.

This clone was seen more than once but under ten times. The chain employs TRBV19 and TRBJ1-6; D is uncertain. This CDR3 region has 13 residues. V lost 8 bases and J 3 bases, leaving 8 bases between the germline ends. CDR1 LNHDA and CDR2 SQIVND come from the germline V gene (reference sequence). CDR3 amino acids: CASHFNYNSPLHF. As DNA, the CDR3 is TGTGCCAGTCACTTTAACTATAATTCACCCCTCCACTTT.

The CDR3 sequence: CASSFLMNTEAFF. CDR3 coding DNA: TGTGCCAGCAGTTTTCTTATGAACACTGAAGCTTTCTTT. V gene TRBV12-3 or TRBV12-4 combines with J gene TRBJ1-1; no firm D call. This CDR3 comprises 13 residues. V was pared by 3 bases and J by 0 bases, with 5 bases between.

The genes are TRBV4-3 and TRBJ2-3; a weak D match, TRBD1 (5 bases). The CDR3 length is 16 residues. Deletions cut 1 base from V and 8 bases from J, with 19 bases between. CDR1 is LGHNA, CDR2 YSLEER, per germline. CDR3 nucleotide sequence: TGCGCCAGCAGCCAAGGAACTGTCAGGGATGTGGGTACGCAGTATTTT. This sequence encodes CASSQGTVRDVGTQYF.